This T cell receptor beta chain originates from a study of Ad26.COV2.S vaccination and SARS-CoV-2 variants. In the study overall: As a participant in COV1001, the donor was in the Ad26.COV2.S trial arm.

As to this clone: Its antigen is still unknown.

Treatment here: roughly 19 received Ad26.COV2.S at low or high dose, single or two shots; roughly 5 received placebo; per-sample allocation not given. After the first vaccine or placebo injection, samples were drawn on day 63. V lost 2 bases and J 9 bases, leaving 11 bases between the germline ends. CDR3 length: 13 residues. Germline assignment: CDR1 SGHNT and CDR2 YENEEA. Whole-study results and caveats: Placebo and vaccine recipients had non-spike TCR breadth that was similar.

This table comes from immunoSEQ multiplex PCR, and its TCRdb copy is limited to in-frame clones, with some not included. This table holds hundreds of thousands of clones, 80% to 90% found once. The TCR originated in a person aged 18-65 years who received the Ad26.COV2.S COVID-19 vaccine or a placebo. The sample was peripheral blood, taken in a trial of Ad26.COV2.S vaccine versus placebo. This rearrangement joins TRBV11-3 to TRBJ2-1; D possibly matches TRBD1 or TRBD2 (6 bases each). As DNA, the CDR3 is TGTGCCAGCAGCTTAAGTGGAGGGGGTGAGCAGTTCTTC. The encoded protein is CASSLSGGGEQFF.